The clone carrying this T cell receptor (beta chain) is medium-sized in the sample. The antigen is not known. At 600 to 750 ng per sample, bulk tumor genomic DNA provided the template. From each primary tumor, several far-apart biopsies were obtained during surgery. Curative operations were performed on patients who had untreated, newly diagnosed non-small cell lung cancer. Non-small cell lung cancer patients, newly diagnosed and having surgery with curative intent, served as donors. Trimming left V 2 bases short and J 0 bases short, with 22 bases between. This CDR3 region has 19 residues. Germline V gene sequence: CDR1 MNHEY, CDR2 SMNVEV (reference sequence). The data originate from a study of immune heterogeneity within non-small cell lung tumors. TCR beta CDR3 regions came from multiplex PCR with 32 forward V and 13 reverse J primers. TCRdb independently ran MiXCR on the multiplex PCR reads; one entry per CDR3 protein. Of 2,100 or so distinct CDR3 sequences listed, around 28% are singletons.

Study-wide findings and caveats: Dominant CDR3 beta clonotypes repeated across a patient's tumor loci, while different loci held unique high-frequency clones. For the most part, the T-cell receptor beta clonotypes present at high frequency were distinct from one individual patient to the next. T-cell clonality in a given local region correlated moderately yet significantly with the local tumor mutational burden (R about 0.3).

The receptor was isolated from a man aged 55 to 70 with non-small cell lung cancer. The J gene is TRBJ1-2, the V gene TRBV27, with no clear D. Sequenced material: lung tumor tissue. The CDR3 region has the DNA TGTGCCAGCAGTTTAAGGTTATCGGGCCGCAGGAACACTAACTATGGCTACACCTTC. This codes for CASSLRLSGRRNTNYGYTF.